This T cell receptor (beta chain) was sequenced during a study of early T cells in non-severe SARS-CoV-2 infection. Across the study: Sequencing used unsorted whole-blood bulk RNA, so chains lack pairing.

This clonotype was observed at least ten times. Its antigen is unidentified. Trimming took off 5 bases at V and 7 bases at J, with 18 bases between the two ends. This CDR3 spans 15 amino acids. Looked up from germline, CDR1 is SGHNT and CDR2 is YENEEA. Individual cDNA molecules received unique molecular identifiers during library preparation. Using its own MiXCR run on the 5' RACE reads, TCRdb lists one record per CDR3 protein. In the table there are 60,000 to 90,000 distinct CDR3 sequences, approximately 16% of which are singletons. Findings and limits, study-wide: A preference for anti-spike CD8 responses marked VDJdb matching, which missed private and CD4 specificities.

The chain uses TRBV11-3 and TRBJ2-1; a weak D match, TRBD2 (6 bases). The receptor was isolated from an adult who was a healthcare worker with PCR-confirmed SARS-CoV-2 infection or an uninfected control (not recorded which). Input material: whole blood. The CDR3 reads CASSREGLALNEQFF. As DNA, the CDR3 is TGTGCCAGCAGCAGAGAGGGGCTAGCGCTAAATGAGCAGTTCTTC.